Listed below are T cell receptor beta chains from one sample, sequenced in a study of T cell clones after liver transplantation. Here immunoSEQ multiplex PCR was the method, and the copy in TCRdb shows in-frame clones only, minus some. Counted here are around 78,000 clones, approximately 87% occurring once; the ten biggest clones make up less than 3%. The specimen comprised CD4+ T cells from blood, sampled at the 22-month timepoint. These receptors were taken from a human patient who received a liver transplant. Certain T cells may be donor cells from the graft. The CDR3 runs from the conserved cysteine through the conserved F or W. A D gene is named only where the DNA matches it firmly. Where a row states a size, it is once, few, many or the class of an expanded clone; other rows omit it.

D: TRBD1
size: NA
J: TRBJ2-2
V: TRBV7-2
CDR3: CASSTQGAVTGELFF
DNA: TGTGCCAGCAGTACTCAGGGGGCGGTCACCGGGGAGCTGTTTTTT

D: NA
size: NA
J: TRBJ2-7
V: TRBV6-1
CDR3: CASSLRRNWEQYF
DNA: TGTGCCAGCAGTTTACGGAGAAATTGGGAGCAGTACTTC

D: NA
size: NA
J: TRBJ2-6
V: TRBV5-4
CDR3: CASSQRTVSGANVLTF
DNA: TGTGCCAGCAGCCAACGGACGGTCTCTGGGGCCAACGTCCTGACTTTC

D: TRBD2
size: NA
J: TRBJ2-7
V: TRBV30
CDR3: CAWSGRAVPYEQYF
DNA: TGTGCCTGGTCAGGGAGGGCGGTACCCTACGAGCAGTACTTC

D: TRBD1
size: NA
J: TRBJ2-7
V: TRBV5-6
CDR3: CASSLTAGTGGQYF
DNA: TGTGCCAGCAGCTTGACCGCCGGGACAGGCGGGCAGTACTTC

D: NA
size: NA
J: TRBJ1-4
V: TRBV7-7
CDR3: CASSRDLNEKLFF
DNA: TGTGCCAGCAGCAGGGACCTCAATGAAAAACTGTTTTTT

D: TRBD2
size: NA
J: TRBJ2-2
V: TRBV7-8
CDR3: CASSRTSGNTGELFF
DNA: TGTGCCAGCAGCCGGACTAGCGGGAACACCGGGGAGCTGTTTTTT

D: TRBD1
size: NA
J: TRBJ1-4
V: TRBV7-3
CDR3: CASSSPRTGGATNEKLFF
DNA: TGTGCCAGCAGCTCCCCCAGGACAGGGGGCGCAACTAATGAAAAACTGTTTTTT

D: NA
size: NA
J: TRBJ2-1
V: TRBV4-3
CDR3: CASSQDRGSAREQFF
DNA: TGCGCCAGCAGCCAAGATAGAGGCAGTGCGCGTGAGCAGTTCTTC

D: TRBD1
size: NA
J: TRBJ1-1
V: TRBV5-1
CDR3: CASSPTGRVGTEAFF
DNA: TGCGCCAGCAGCCCGACAGGGCGGGTAGGGACTGAAGCTTTCTTT

D: NA
size: medium-sized
J: TRBJ2-1
V: TRBV11-3
CDR3: CASSAGTVNNEQFF
DNA: TGTGCCAGCAGCGCAGGGACGGTCAACAATGAGCAGTTCTTC

D: NA
size: NA
J: TRBJ1-3
V: TRBV4-2
CDR3: CASSQGPMTISGNTIYF
DNA: TGTGCCAGCAGCCAAGGACCAATGACAATCTCTGGAAACACCATATATTTT

D: NA
size: NA
J: TRBJ2-3
V: TRBV6-6
CDR3: CASSYSAGGTDTQYF
DNA: TGTGCCAGCAGTTACTCGGCAGGGGGCACAGATACGCAGTATTTT

D: NA
size: NA
J: TRBJ1-1
V: TRBV7-6
CDR3: CASSSTGNTEAFF
DNA: TGTGCCAGCAGCAGTACAGGGAACACTGAAGCTTTCTTT

D: NA
size: NA
J: TRBJ2-7
V: TRBV12-2
CDR3: CASRPKDREHSYEQYF
DNA: TGTGCAAGTCGCCCCAAGGACAGGGAACACTCCTACGAGCAGTACTTC

D: TRBD1
size: NA
J: TRBJ2-1
V: TRBV4-3
CDR3: CASSLGQGVVEQFF
DNA: TGCGCCAGCAGCCTCGGACAGGGAGTCGTTGAGCAGTTCTTC

D: NA
size: NA
J: TRBJ1-3
V: TRBV6-6
CDR3: CASSPGVRAGNTIYF
DNA: TGTGCCAGCAGCCCAGGGGTGAGGGCGGGGAACACCATATATTTT

D: NA
size: NA
J: TRBJ1-6
V: TRBV6-5
CDR3: CASGVGQTYSPLHF
DNA: TGTGCCAGCGGAGTCGGACAGACATATTCACCCCTCCACTTT

D: TRBD1
size: NA
J: TRBJ1-2
V: TRBV4-1
CDR3: CASSSRDRGVYYGYTF
DNA: TGCGCCAGCAGCTCCCGGGACAGGGGTGTTTACTATGGCTACACCTTC

D: NA
size: NA
J: TRBJ1-4
V: TRBV25-1
CDR3: CASSGLINEKLFF
DNA: TGTGCCAGCAGTGGTCTCATTAATGAAAAACTGTTTTTT

D: TRBD1
size: NA
J: TRBJ1-5
V: TRBV18
CDR3: CASSPRRQGGGHQPQHF
DNA: TGTGCCAGCTCACCACGGAGACAGGGGGGTGGTCATCAGCCCCAGCATTTT

D: NA
size: NA
J: TRBJ1-5
V: TRBV19
CDR3: CASSISKGDFSNQPQHF
DNA: TGTGCCAGTAGTATTAGTAAAGGAGACTTTAGCAATCAGCCCCAGCATTTT

D: NA
size: once
J: TRBJ2-5
V: TRBV7-9
CDR3: CASSLTGSGETQYF
DNA: TGTGCCAGCAGCTTAACCGGGTCGGGAGAGACCCAGTACTTC

D: NA
size: NA
J: TRBJ1-3
V: TRBV9
CDR3: CASSPMRGSGNTIYF
DNA: TGTGCCAGCAGCCCAATGCGGGGGTCTGGAAACACCATATATTTT

D: NA
size: NA
J: TRBJ2-1
V: TRBV7-2
CDR3: CASSLALKHNEQFF
DNA: TGTGCCAGCAGCTTAGCGCTCAAGCACAATGAGCAGTTCTTC

D: TRBD1
size: few
J: TRBJ1-5
V: TRBV5-5
CDR3: CASSAGTGPNQPQHF
DNA: TGTGCCAGCAGCGCCGGGACAGGGCCAAATCAGCCCCAGCATTTT

D: TRBD2
size: NA
J: TRBJ2-1
V: TRBV19
CDR3: CASSRTSGRAGNEQFF
DNA: TGTGCCAGTAGTAGGACTAGCGGGAGGGCCGGCAATGAGCAGTTCTTC

D: TRBD2
size: NA
J: TRBJ2-3
V: TRBV9
CDR3: CASSVGGGTTSTDTQYF
DNA: TGTGCCAGCAGCGTAGGCGGGGGGACAACTAGCACAGATACGCAGTATTTT

D: TRBD1
size: NA
J: TRBJ1-1
V: TRBV7-9
CDR3: CASGPGTVSTEAFF
DNA: TGTGCCAGCGGACCCGGGACAGTAAGTACTGAAGCTTTCTTT

D: NA
size: once
J: TRBJ1-1
V: TRBV7-2
CDR3: CASSSAQGYATEAFF
DNA: TGTGCCAGCAGCTCCGCTCAGGGGTACGCCACTGAAGCTTTCTTT

D: TRBD1
size: NA
J: TRBJ1-1
V: TRBV7-2
CDR3: CASRRQGLNTEAFF
DNA: TGTGCCAGCAGGAGACAGGGGTTGAACACTGAAGCTTTCTTT

D: NA
size: NA
J: TRBJ1-5
V: TRBV5-5
CDR3: CASSPGSPGDQPQHF
DNA: TGTGCCAGCAGCCCCGGGAGCCCAGGGGATCAGCCCCAGCATTTT

D: NA
size: NA
J: TRBJ1-2
V: TRBV4-1
CDR3: CASSQDPTGYYGYTF
DNA: TGCGCCAGCAGCCAAGATCCGACAGGATACTATGGCTACACCTTC

D: NA
size: NA
J: TRBJ2-5
V: TRBV5-1
CDR3: CASSFGGAGETQYF
DNA: TGCGCCAGCAGCTTTGGAGGGGCGGGCGAGACCCAGTACTTC

D: NA
size: NA
J: TRBJ1-3
V: TRBV4-2
CDR3: CASSQDLQGPGNTIYF
DNA: TGTGCCAGCAGCCAAGATTTGCAGGGCCCGGGGAACACCATATATTTT

D: NA
size: NA
J: TRBJ2-4
V: TRBV6-5
CDR3: CASRGLAKNIQYF
DNA: TGTGCCAGCAGGGGCCTAGCCAAAAACATTCAGTACTTC

D: NA
size: NA
J: TRBJ2-1
V: TRBV5-6
CDR3: CASSFVWGEQFF
DNA: TGTGCCAGCAGCTTCGTTTGGGGTGAGCAGTTCTTC

D: TRBD2
size: NA
J: TRBJ2-7
V: TRBV7-9
CDR3: CASSQAGLAGASSYEQYF
DNA: TGTGCCAGCAGTCAAGCGGGACTAGCGGGAGCCTCCTCCTACGAGCAGTACTTC

D: NA
size: NA
J: TRBJ1-6
V: TRBV18
CDR3: CASSPDGRPNSPLHF
DNA: TGTGCCAGCTCACCAGACGGCCGACCCAATTCACCCCTCCACTTT

D: TRBD1
size: NA
J: TRBJ2-3
V: TRBV7-7
CDR3: CASSLLGTGGDTQYF
DNA: TGTGCTAGCAGCTTACTCGGGACAGGGGGAGATACGCAGTATTTT

D: NA
size: NA
J: TRBJ2-7
V: TRBV4-2
CDR3: CASSQGTDSYEQYF
DNA: TGTGCCAGCAGCCAAGGGACAGACTCCTACGAGCAGTACTTC

D: NA
size: NA
J: TRBJ1-1
V: TRBV14
CDR3: CASSQRNAEAFF
DNA: TGTGCCAGCAGCCAACGAAACGCTGAAGCTTTCTTT

D: NA
size: NA
J: TRBJ1-1
V: TRBV7-9
CDR3: CASILGTGSTEAFF
DNA: TGTGCCAGCATCCTAGGTACAGGAAGCACTGAAGCTTTCTTT

D: NA
size: few
J: TRBJ1-2
V: TRBV27
CDR3: CASSFTGYGYTF
DNA: TGTGCCAGCAGTTTTACAGGTTATGGCTACACCTTC

D: NA
size: NA
J: TRBJ2-4
V: TRBV19
CDR3: CASSQVAKNIQYF
DNA: TGTGCCAGTAGCCAGGTCGCCAAAAACATTCAGTACTTC

D: NA
size: NA
J: TRBJ1-4
V: TRBV5-6
CDR3: CASSLRWEKLFF
DNA: TGTGCCAGCAGCCTAAGATGGGAAAAACTGTTTTTT

D: NA
size: NA
J: TRBJ1-1
V: TRBV5-1
CDR3: CASSLEGLGGTEAFF
DNA: TGCGCCAGCAGCTTGGAAGGTCTAGGGGGCACTGAAGCTTTCTTT

D: NA
size: NA
J: TRBJ1-2
V: TRBV18
CDR3: CASSPPVAGNYGYTF
DNA: TGTGCCAGCTCACCACCGGTGGCCGGGAATTATGGCTACACCTTC

D: NA
size: once
J: TRBJ1-1
V: TRBV11-3
CDR3: CASSLGGAQGNTEAFF
DNA: TGTGCCAGCAGCTTAGGGGGGGCACAGGGGAACACTGAAGCTTTCTTT

D: TRBD1
size: NA
J: TRBJ2-6
V: TRBV11-3
CDR3: CASSGGTGTPGANVLTF
DNA: TGTGCCAGCAGCGGGGGGACAGGGACTCCTGGGGCCAACGTCCTGACTTTC